One T cell receptor (beta chain) is described in this entry. No antigen is known for it. Looked up from germline, CDR1 is LNHDA and CDR2 is SQIVND (reference sequence). This CDR3 spans 13 amino acids. The V and J ends lost 2 bases and 7 bases respectively, with 9 bases between them. The source of the sample is a study of OX40 agonist ivuxolimab in advanced cancers. Study information: Dosing consisted of intravenous ivuxolimab at 0.01 to 10 mg/kg every 2 weeks. Partial responses, seen in three patients, involved one hepatocellular carcinoma and two cutaneous melanomas.

Overall study findings and caveats: Low levels of normalized T-cell clonal expansion also appeared in some nonresponders.

The repertoire was sequenced with immunoSEQ multiplex PCR; TCRdb's copy has only in-frame clones and lacks some. The sample contains approximately 76,000 clones, around 90% of which appear only once. This receptor was taken from an adult with an advanced solid tumor such as melanoma, head and neck, liver or kidney cancer. The sequences come from CD4+ or CD8+ T cells sorted from blood, collected in a trial of the OX40 agonist ivuxolimab. The J gene is TRBJ1-5, the V gene TRBV19; no definite D call. CDR3 sequence reads: CASSIRVDQPQHF. In DNA form, the CDR3 reads TGTGCCAGTAGTATACGGGTTGACCAGCCCCAGCATTTT.